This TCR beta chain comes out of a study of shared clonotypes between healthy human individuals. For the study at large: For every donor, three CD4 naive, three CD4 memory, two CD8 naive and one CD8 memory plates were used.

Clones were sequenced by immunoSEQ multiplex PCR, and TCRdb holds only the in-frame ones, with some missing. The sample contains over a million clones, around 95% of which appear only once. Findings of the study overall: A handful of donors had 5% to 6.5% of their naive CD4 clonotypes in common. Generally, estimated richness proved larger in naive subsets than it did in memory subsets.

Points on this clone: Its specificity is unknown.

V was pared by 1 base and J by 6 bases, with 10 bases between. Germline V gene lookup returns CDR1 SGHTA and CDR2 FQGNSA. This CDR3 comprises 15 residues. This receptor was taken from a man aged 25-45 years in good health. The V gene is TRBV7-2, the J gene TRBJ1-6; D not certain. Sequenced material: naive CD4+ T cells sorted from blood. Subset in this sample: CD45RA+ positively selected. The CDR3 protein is CASSLEATSNSPLHF. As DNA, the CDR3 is TGTGCCAGCAGCTTAGAGGCGACCAGTAATTCACCCCTCCACTTT.